This TCR beta chain comes out of a study of T cell changes during pregnancy in multiple sclerosis (dated by TCRdb to the late 2010s). Study-wide context: The study examined how the T cell repertoire changed over the course of pregnancy in women with multiple sclerosis.

As encoded in the germline V gene, CDR1 is MDHEN while CDR2 is SYDVKM. CDR3 length: 14 amino acids, cysteine to phenylalanine. Only the CDR3 DNA stays, 42 bases, in frame from base 1. The library came from the immunoSEQ multiplex PCR assay. TCRdb's version of the immuneACCESS table is confined to in-frame rearrangements and falls short of the full clone set. An unresolved V gene accounts for under half of the shortfall where checked; the remainder is of unknown origin. The table for this sample lists tens of thousands of clones; 88% of them were counted only once. 6% to 7.5% of the sample comes from the top ten. Details on this clone: Its antigen is currently not known. An end of the junction does not agree with germline; a read error may underlie this.

The rearranged chain carries TRBV28 and TRBJ1-1, with the D gene uncertain. Sequenced material: CD8+ T cells from peripheral blood mononuclear cells, taken in the third trimester of pregnancy. The receptor was derived from a female donor with multiple sclerosis, enrolled in a pregnancy study. This receptor carries the CDR3 CASSSALGSTKAFF. The DNA sequence is TGTGCCAGCAGTTCCGCCCTTGGGAGCACTAAAGCTTTCTTT. Supplemented by the reference TRBV28 and TRBJ1-1 proteins around the CDR3, the complete variable domain is DVKVTQSSRYLVKRTGEKVFLECVQDMDHENMFWYRQDPGLGLRLIYFSYDVKMKEKGDIPEGYSVSREKKERFSLILESASTNQTSMYLCASSSALGSTKAFFGQGTRLTVV.